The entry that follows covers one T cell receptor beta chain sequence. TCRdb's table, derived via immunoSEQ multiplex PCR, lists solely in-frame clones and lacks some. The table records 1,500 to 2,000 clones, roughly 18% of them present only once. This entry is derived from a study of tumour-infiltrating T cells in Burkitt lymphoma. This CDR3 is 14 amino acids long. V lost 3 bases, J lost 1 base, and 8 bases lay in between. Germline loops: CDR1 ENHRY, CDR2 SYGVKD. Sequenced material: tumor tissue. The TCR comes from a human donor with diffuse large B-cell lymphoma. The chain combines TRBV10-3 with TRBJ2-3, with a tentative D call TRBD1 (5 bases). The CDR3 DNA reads TGTGCCATCAGTGAAGCGACAGGCACAGATACGCAGTATTTT. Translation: CAISEATGTDTQYF.